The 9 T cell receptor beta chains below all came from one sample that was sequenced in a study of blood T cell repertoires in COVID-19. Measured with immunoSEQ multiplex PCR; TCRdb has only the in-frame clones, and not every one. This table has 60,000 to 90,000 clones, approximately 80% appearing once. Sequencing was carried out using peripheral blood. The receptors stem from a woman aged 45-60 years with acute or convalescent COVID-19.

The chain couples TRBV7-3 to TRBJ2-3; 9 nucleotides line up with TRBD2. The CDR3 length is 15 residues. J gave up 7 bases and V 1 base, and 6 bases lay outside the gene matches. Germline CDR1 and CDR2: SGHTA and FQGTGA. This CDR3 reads CASSLIAGDVNTQYF. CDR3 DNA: TGTGCCAGCAGCTTAATAGCGGGGGATGTGAATACGCAGTATTTT.

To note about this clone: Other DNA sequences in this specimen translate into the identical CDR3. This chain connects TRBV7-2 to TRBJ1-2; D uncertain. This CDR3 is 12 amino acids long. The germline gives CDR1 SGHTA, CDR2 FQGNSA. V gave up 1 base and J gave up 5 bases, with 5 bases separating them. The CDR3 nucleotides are TGTGCCAGCAGCTTAGGAGGGTATGGCTACACCTTC. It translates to CASSLGGYGYTF.

The chain's CDR3 is CASSLLRGDGQYF. In DNA form, the CDR3 reads TGTGCCAGCAGTTTACTTCGGGGTGATGGGCAGTACTTC. The chain links TRBV27 to TRBJ2-7; D is possibly TRBD2 (5 bases). The CDR3 runs to 13 residues. The germline V gene has CDR1 MNHEY and CDR2 SMNVEV (reference sequence). Trimming left V 2 bases short and J 9 bases short, with 14 bases between.

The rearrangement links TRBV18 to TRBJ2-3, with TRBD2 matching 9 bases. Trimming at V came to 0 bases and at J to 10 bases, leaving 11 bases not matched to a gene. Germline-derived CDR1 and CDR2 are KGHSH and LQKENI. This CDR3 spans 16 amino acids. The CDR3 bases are TGTGCCAGCTCACCACCGATGGGCGGGGGGGACTGGGCGCAGTATTTT. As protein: CASSPPMGGGDWAQYF.

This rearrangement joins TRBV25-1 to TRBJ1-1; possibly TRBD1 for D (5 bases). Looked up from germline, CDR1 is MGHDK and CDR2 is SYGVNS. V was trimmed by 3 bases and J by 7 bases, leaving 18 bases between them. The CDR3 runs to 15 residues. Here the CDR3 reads CASSETGDYILEAFF. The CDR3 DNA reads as TGTGCCAGCAGTGAGACGGGGGACTATATCCTTGAAGCTTTCTTT.

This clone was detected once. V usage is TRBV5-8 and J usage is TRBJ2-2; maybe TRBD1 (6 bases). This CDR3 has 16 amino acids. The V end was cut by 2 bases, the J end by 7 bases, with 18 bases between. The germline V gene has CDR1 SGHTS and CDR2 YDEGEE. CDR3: CASSFLWGTLGGELFF. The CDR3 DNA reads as TGTGCCAGCAGCTTTCTCTGGGGGACACTTGGCGGGGAGCTGTTTTTT.

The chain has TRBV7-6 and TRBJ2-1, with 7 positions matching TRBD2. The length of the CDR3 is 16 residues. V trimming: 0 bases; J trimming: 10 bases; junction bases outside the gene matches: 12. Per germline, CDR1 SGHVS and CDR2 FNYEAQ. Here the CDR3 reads CASSLAIGRKGGEQFF. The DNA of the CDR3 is TGTGCCAGCAGCTTAGCAATCGGGAGGAAGGGCGGAGAGCAGTTCTTC.

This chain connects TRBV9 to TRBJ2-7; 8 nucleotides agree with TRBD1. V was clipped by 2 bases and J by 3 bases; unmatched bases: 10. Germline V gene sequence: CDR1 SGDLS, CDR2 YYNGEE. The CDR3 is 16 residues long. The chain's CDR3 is CASSVTGTGFFYEQYF. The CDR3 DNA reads TGTGCCAGCAGCGTTACCGGGACAGGTTTCTTCTACGAGCAGTACTTC.

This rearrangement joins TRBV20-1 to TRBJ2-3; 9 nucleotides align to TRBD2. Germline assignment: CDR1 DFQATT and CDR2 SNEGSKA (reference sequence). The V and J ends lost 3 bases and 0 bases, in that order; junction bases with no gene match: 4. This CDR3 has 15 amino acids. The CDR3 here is CSASDTSGSTDTQYF. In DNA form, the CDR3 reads TGCAGTGCTAGTGATACTAGCGGGAGCACAGATACGCAGTATTTT.